Shown below are 8 T cell receptor beta chains from a single sample sequenced in a study of T cell responses to AZD1222 COVID-19 vaccine. Assay used: immunoSEQ multiplex PCR; TCRdb lists only in-frame clones, some missing. Among some 90,000 clones listed, 75% to 90% were seen once. The source was peripheral blood, collected on day 0 of AZD1222 vaccination. The receptor set was obtained from an adult in good health.

The chain links TRBV7-8 to TRBJ2-7; the D is unclear. From germline, CDR1 is SGHVS and CDR2 FQNEAQ. The CDR3 loop spans 14 amino acids. V was cut by 4 bases and J by 4 bases, with 14 bases left in between. The CDR3, as DNA: TGTGCCAGCAGCTCCCCTCTAGATCGATACGAGCAGTACTTC. Translated, it gives CASSSPLDRYEQYF.

J is TRBJ1-5 and V is TRBV11-2; 9 bases are shared with TRBD1. The CDR3 is 15 residues long. CDR1 and CDR2 (germline): SGHAT, FQNNGV. V was clipped by 5 bases and J by 1 base; unmatched bases: 3. The DNA for the CDR3 is TGTGCCAGCAGCAAGGGACAGGGAAGCAATCAGCCCCAGCATTTT. It encodes CASSKGQGSNQPQHF. The complete variable domain, with remaining parts taken from reference TRBV11-2 and TRBJ1-5, reads EAGVAQSPRYKIIEKRQSVAFWCNPISGHATLYWYQQILGQGPKLLIQFQNNGVVDDSQLPKDRFSAERLKGVDSTLKIQPAKLEDSAVYLCASSKGQGSNQPQHFGDGTRLSIL.

The chain uses TRBV7-9 and TRBJ2-3; TRBD1 might be the D (5 bases). The CDR3 consists of 15 residues. Trimming stripped 3 bases from V and 1 base from J, with 11 bases between. Germline-derived CDR1 and CDR2 are SEHNR and FQNEAQ (reference sequence). The CDR3 nucleotides read TGTGCCAGCAGCTTTGCCCCCAGGGGCACAGATACGCAGTATTTT. Its protein is CASSFAPRGTDTQYF.

The chain joins TRBV11-2 to TRBJ1-4; D possibly corresponds to TRBD1 (6 bases). Trimming took 1 base from V and 0 from J, leaving 9 bases between them. The CDR3 extends over 16 amino acids. Germline loops: CDR1 SGHAT, CDR2 FQNNGV. CDR3 DNA sequence: TGTGCCAGCAGCTTAGTACAGGGCCCAACTAATGAAAAACTGTTTTTT. The encoded protein is CASSLVQGPTNEKLFF.

The chain has TRBV14 and TRBJ1-5, with a possible D match to TRBD1 (5 bases). Trimming removed 3 bases at V and 10 bases at J, with 10 bases between. The CDR3 consists of 12 residues. The germline V gene has CDR1 SGHDN and CDR2 FVKESK. This CDR3 is CASSQGRGPQHF. The CDR3 region has the DNA TGTGCCAGCAGCCAGGGACGGGGTCCCCAGCATTTT.

The chain is built from TRBV18 and TRBJ2-7; 9 positions agree with TRBD1. Germline CDR1 is KGHSH and CDR2 is LQKENI. The CDR3 is 15 amino acids. The trim removed 3 bases at V and 3 bases at J, leaving 6 bases unmatched. CDR3 nucleotide sequence: TGTGCCAGCTCACCGGACAGGGGAGGTATCTACGAGCAGTACTTC. Protein: CASSPDRGGIYEQYF.

This clone was counted between two and nine times. The CDR3 coding sequence is TGTGCCTGGAGTGTAGGCCTAGGGGAAAATCAGCCCCAGCATTTT. It codes for CAWSVGLGENQPQHF. The chain combines TRBV30 with TRBJ1-5, with D tentatively TRBD1 (5 bases). The germline V gene has CDR1 GTSNPN and CDR2 SVGIG (reference sequence). V was cut by 0 bases and J by 4 bases, with 13 bases left in between. The CDR3 loop spans 15 amino acids. The full variable domain, its missing parts supplied by reference TRBV30 and TRBJ1-5, is SQTIHQWPATLVQPVGSPLSLECTVEGTSNPNLYWYRQAAGRGLQLLFYSVGIGQISSEVPQNLSASRPQDRQFILSSKKLLLSDSGFYLCAWSVGLGENQPQHFGDGTRLSIL.

The chain employs TRBV2 and TRBJ1-1; D gene ambiguous. Germline CDR1 SNHLY, CDR2 FYNNEI. Trimming cost V 4 bases and J 5 bases, with 17 bases left between them. CDR3 length: 15 residues. The CDR3 sequence is CASSGAGVRGTEAFF. CDR3 nucleotides: TGTGCCAGCAGTGGCGCCGGAGTCCGAGGTACTGAAGCTTTCTTT.